This T cell receptor (beta chain) was captured by sequencing in a study of early T cells in non-severe SARS-CoV-2 infection. This clonotype was recorded a few times. The antigen is unknown. The CDR3 runs to 16 residues. The ends were cut back, 3 bases at V and 0 bases at J, with 12 bases in the middle. Germline CDR1 and CDR2: PRHDT and FYEKMQ (reference sequence). Whole-study results and caveats: The VDJdb matching leaned toward anti-spike CD8 responses and overlooked private and CD4 specificities.

Individually, cDNA molecules had unique molecular identifiers attached to them. MiXCR, run by TCRdb on the 5' RACE reads, gives a single entry per CDR3 protein. The sample yields 75,000 to 80,000 distinct CDR3 sequences, roughly 16% seen once. The receptor was isolated from an adult who was a healthcare worker with PCR-confirmed SARS-CoV-2 infection or an uninfected control (not recorded which). The chain links TRBV13 to TRBJ1-3; the D gene is possibly TRBD1 (5 bases). The sample was whole blood. Here the CDR3 DNA reads TGTGCCAGCAGCTTGAGGACACCTAACTCTGGAAACACCATATATTTT. Translated: CASSLRTPNSGNTIYF.